This T cell receptor beta chain was captured by sequencing in a study of cytomegalovirus exposure and HLA in healthy donors. Use of 60 Vbeta and 13 Jbeta primers characterized the PCR. Libraries were prepared by immunoSEQ multiplex PCR; TCRdb keeps only in-frame clonotypes and omits some of them. The sample yields some 190,000 clones, 70% to 90% seen once. Regarding the study as a whole: It was reportedly the case that the classifier diagnosed cytomegalovirus status with high specificity and sensitivity.

This CDR3 is built from 18 residues. Germline CDR1 and CDR2: SEHNR and FQNEAQ (reference sequence). Trimming left V 5 bases short and J 2 bases short, with 19 bases between. This clone turned up a few times. Its antigen is as yet unknown. The chain joins TRBV7-9 to TRBJ2-6, with a weak D call TRBD2 (5 bases). Sequencing was performed on PBMCs. This receptor was obtained from a woman younger than 45 in good health and CMV-seronegative. For the CDR3, the DNA is TGTGCCAGCAGCCTTCGGGGTACGTTGGGAACTGGGGCCAACGTCCTGACTTTC. Protein product: CASSLRGTLGTGANVLTF.